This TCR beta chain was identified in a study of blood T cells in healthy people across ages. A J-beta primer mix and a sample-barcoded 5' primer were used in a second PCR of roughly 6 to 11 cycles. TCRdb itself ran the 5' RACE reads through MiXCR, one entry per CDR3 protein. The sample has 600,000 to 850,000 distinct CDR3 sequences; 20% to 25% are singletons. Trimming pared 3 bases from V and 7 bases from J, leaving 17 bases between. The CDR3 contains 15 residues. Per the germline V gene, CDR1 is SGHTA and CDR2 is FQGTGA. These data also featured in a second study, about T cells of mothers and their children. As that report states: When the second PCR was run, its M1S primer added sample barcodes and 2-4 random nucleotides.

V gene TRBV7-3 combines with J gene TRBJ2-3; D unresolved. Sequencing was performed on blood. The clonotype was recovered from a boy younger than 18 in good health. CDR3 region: CASSFSPASPYTQYF. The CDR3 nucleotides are TGTGCCAGCAGCTTCTCGCCAGCATCGCCCTATACGCAGTATTTT.